This T cell receptor (beta chain) emerged from a study of blood T cell repertoires in COVID-19. In the authors' workflow: Amplifying reference gene primers gave estimates of nucleated cell counts. Data came from immunoSEQ multiplex PCR; TCRdb stores just in-frame clones and leaves some out. That table gives V, J and clone size, and the DNA gave D and trimming. The sample holds 230,000 or so clones, 65% to 85% seen once. Per germline, CDR1 SGHRS and CDR2 YFSETQ. Trimming stripped 0 bases from V and 1 base from J, with 5 bases between. The CDR3 spans 14 residues. Living in about 25 US areas, the participants were between about 18 and 95 years of age. Cohort placement rested on clinical history that participants reported themselves.

This clonotype was obtained from a man in his fifties who had recovered from COVID-19. The J gene is TRBJ2-1, the V gene TRBV5-1, with D hard to call. Sample: PBMCs or T cells enriched from blood (not recorded which). CDR3 sequence reads: CASSLDGSYNEQFF. The CDR3 DNA sequence: TGCGCCAGCAGCTTGGACGGGTCCTACAATGAGCAGTTCTTC.